The sequence of this T cell receptor beta chain was determined in a study of T cells in tuberculosis. Study in general: PBMC were archived before or within 7 days of starting treatment.

V was clipped by 0 bases and J by 3 bases, with 12 bases between them. This CDR3 is 15 amino acids long. Germline CDR1 reads LNHNV; CDR2 reads YYDKDF (reference sequence). Sequenced by immunoSEQ multiplex PCR; TCRdb stores in-frame clones only, minus some. There are under 40,000 clones in the sample; roughly 94% occur only once, and around 4.7% lies in the top ten. The time point denotes: new active TB diagnosis, blood taken before or within 7 days of starting treatment. HIV-seronegative South African adults aged 18 years or older had newly diagnosed active tuberculosis. Each patient had positive sputum smear microscopy and/or positive culture.

The specimen was PBMCs, collected at tuberculosis diagnosis. V gene TRBV15 combines with J gene TRBJ2-7, with a weak D call TRBD1 (6 bases). This TCR was sampled from an adult with tuberculosis. The CDR3: CATSRDGTLVYEQYF. The DNA for the CDR3 is TGTGCCACCAGCAGAGATGGGACACTGGTCTACGAGCAGTACTTC. Together with reference TRBV15 and TRBJ2-7, the CDR3 gives the full variable domain: DAMVIQNPRYQVTQFGKPVTLSCSQTLNHNVMYWYQQKSSQAPKLLFHYYDKDFNNEADTPDNFQSRRPNTSFCFLDIRSPGLGDTAMYLCATSRDGTLVYEQYFGPGTRLTVT.